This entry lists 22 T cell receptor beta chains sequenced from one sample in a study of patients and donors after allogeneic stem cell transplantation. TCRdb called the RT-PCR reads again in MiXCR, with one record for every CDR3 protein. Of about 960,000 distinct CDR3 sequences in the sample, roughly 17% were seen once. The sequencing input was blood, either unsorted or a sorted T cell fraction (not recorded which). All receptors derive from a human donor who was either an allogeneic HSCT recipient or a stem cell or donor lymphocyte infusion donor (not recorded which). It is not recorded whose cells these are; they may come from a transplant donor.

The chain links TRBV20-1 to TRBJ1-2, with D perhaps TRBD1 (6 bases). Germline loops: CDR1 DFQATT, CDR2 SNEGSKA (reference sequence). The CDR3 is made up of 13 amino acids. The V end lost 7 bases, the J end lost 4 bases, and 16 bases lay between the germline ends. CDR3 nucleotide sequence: TGCAGTGTCAGACAGGAAGCGGGCTATGGCTACACCTTC. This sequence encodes CSVRQEAGYGYTF.

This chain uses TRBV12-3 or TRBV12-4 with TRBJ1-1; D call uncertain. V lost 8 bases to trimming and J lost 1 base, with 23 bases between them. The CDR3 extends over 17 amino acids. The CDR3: CASSLPRWQNKNTEAFF. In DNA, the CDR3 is TGTGCCAGCTCCCTTCCCCGATGGCAGAACAAGAACACTGAAGCTTTCTTT.

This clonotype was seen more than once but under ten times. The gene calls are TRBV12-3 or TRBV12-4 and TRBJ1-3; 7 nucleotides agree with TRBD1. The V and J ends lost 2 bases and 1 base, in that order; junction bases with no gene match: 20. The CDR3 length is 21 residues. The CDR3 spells CASSLYGRQGPLLLSGNTIYF. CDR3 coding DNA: TGTGCCAGCAGTTTATATGGGAGACAGGGACCTCTCCTTCTTTCTGGAAACACCATATATTTT.

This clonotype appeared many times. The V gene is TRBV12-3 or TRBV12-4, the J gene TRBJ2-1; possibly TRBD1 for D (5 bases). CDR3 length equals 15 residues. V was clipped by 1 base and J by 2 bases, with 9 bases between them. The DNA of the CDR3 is TGTGCCAGCAGTTTAGACAGACAGACCTACAATGAGCAGTTCTTC. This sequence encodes CASSLDRQTYNEQFF.

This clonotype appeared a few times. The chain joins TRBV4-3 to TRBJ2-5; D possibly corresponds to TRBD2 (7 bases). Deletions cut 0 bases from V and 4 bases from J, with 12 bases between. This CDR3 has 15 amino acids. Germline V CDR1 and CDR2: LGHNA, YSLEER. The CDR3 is CASSQDAGAGETQYF. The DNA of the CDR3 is TGCGCCAGCAGCCAAGATGCGGGGGCAGGAGAGACCCAGTACTTC.

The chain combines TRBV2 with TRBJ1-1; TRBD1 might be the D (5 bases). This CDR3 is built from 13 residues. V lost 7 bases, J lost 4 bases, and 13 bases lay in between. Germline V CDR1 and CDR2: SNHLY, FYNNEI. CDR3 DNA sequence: TGTGCCAGCACCGACAGTGCGCGCACTGAAGCTTTCTTT. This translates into CASTDSARTEAFF. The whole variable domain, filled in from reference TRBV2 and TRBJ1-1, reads EPEVTQTPSHQVTQMGQEVILRCVPISNHLYFYWYRQILGQKVEFLVSFYNNEISEKSEIFDDQFSVERPDGSNFTLKIRSTKLEDSAMYFCASTDSARTEAFFGQGTRLTVV.

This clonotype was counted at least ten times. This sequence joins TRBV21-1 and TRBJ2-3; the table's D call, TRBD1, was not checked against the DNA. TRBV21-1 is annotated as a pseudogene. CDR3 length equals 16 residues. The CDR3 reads CASSDRAGGIEDTQYF. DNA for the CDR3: TGTGCCAGCAGCGACCGGGCAGGGGGCATTGAAGATACGCAGTATTTT.

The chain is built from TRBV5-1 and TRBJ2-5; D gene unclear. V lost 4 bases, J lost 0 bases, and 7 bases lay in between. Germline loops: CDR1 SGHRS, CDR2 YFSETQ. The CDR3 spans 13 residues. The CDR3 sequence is CASSTEYQETQYF. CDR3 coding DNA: TGCGCCAGCAGCACGGAGTACCAAGAGACCCAGTACTTC. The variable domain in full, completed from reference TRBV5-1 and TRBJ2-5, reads KAGVTQTPRYLIKTRGQQVTLSCSPISGHRSVSWYQQTPGQGLQFLFEYFSETQRNKGNFPGRFSGRQFSNSRSEMNVSTLELGDSALYLCASSTEYQETQYFGPGTRLLVL.

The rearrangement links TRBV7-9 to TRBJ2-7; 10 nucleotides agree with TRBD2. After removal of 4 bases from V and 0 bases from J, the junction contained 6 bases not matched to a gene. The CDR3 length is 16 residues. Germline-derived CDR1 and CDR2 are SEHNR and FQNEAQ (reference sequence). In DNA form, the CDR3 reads TGTGCCAGCAGCTCCTCGACTAGCGGGCGCTCCTACGAGCAGTACTTC. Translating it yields CASSSSTSGRSYEQYF.

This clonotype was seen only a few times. The CDR3 loop is CSARRVVGDTQYF. In DNA, the CDR3 is TGCAGTGCTAGGAGAGTAGTTGGGGATACGCAGTATTTT. V is TRBV20-1 and J is TRBJ2-3, with D uncertain. V was clipped by 3 bases and J by 6 bases, with 13 bases between them. CDR1 and CDR2 (germline): DFQATT, SNEGSKA (reference sequence). There are 13 residues in the CDR3.

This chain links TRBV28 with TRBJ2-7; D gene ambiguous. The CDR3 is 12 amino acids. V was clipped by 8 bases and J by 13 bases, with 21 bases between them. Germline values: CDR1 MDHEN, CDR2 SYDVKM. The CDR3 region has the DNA TGTGCCAGCCGCCGAGGTCCAGGTTATGGTTACTTC. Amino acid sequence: CASRRGPGYGYF.

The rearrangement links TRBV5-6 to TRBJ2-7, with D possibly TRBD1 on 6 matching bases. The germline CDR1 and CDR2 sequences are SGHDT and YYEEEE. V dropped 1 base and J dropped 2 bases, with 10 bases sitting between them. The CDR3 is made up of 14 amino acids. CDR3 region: CASSLIRQAYEQYF. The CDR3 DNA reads TGTGCCAGCAGCTTGATACGACAGGCCTACGAGCAGTACTTC.

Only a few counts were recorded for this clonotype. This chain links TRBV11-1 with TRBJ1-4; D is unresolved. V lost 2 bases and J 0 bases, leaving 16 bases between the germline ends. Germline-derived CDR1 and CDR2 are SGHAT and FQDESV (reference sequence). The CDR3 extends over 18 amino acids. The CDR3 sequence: CASSLLARRVATNEKLFF. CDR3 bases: TGTGCCAGCAGCTTATTGGCGAGGCGCGTGGCAACTAATGAAAAACTGTTTTTT.

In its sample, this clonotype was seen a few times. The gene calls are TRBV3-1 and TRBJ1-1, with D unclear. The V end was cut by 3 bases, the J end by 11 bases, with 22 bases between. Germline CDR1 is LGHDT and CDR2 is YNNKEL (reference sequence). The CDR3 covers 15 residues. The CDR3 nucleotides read TGTGCCAGCAGCCACGTGTACGAGGGCCAGACGGAGGCTTTCTTT. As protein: CASSHVYEGQTEAFF.

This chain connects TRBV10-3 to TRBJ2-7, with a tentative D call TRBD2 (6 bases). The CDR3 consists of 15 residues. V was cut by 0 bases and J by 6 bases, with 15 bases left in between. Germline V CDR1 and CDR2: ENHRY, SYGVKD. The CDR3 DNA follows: TGTGCCATCAGTGAGTCTAGACTAGGTCTATCCGAGCAGTACTTC. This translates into CAISESRLGLSEQYF.

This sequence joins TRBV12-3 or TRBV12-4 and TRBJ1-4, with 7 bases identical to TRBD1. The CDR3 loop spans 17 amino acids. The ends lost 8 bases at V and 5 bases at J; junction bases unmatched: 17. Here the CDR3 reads CASSITFSGTVNEKLFF. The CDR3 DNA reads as TGTGCCAGCTCAATTACCTTCTCCGGGACAGTGAATGAAAAACTGTTTTTT.

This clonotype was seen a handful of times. CDR3 DNA: TGCGCCAGCAGCGAGGGACGGAACTATGGCTACACCTTC. Translation gives CASSEGRNYGYTF. This rearrangement joins TRBV5-1 to TRBJ1-2; D might be TRBD1 (5 bases). V was trimmed by 4 bases and J by 2 bases, leaving 9 bases between them. CDR3 length: 13 amino acids. Germline V CDR1 and CDR2: SGHRS, YFSETQ.

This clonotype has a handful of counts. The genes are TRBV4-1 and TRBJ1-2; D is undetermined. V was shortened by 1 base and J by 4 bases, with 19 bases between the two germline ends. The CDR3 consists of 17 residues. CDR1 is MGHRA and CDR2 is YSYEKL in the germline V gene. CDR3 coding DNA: TGCGCCAGCAGCCAAGGGGAGCTGGTGATGGGGATCTATGGCTACACCTTC. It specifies CASSQGELVMGIYGYTF.

CDR3 nucleotide sequence: TGTGCCAGCAGCCCCATTAGGGGCGAGGAGACCCAGTACTTC. It is translated as CASSPIRGEETQYF. This rearrangement joins TRBV6-1 to TRBJ2-5, with D perhaps TRBD1 (5 bases). Germline assignment: CDR1 MNHNS and CDR2 SASEGT. The CDR3 is 14 amino acids. V lost 6 bases, J lost 5 bases, and 16 bases lay in between.

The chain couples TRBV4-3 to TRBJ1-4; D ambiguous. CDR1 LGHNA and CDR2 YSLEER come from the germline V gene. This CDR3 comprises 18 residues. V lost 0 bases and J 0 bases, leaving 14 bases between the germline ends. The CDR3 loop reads CASSQDWAVLATNEKLFF. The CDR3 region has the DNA TGCGCCAGCAGCCAAGATTGGGCGGTACTGGCAACTAATGAAAAACTGTTTTTT.

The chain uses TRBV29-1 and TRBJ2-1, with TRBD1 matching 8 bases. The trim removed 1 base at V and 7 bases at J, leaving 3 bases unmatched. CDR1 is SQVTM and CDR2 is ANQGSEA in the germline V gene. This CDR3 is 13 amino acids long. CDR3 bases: TGCAGCGTTGAAGCGGACAGGGAGAATGAGCAGTTCTTC. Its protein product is CSVEADRENEQFF.

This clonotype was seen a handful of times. CDR3 protein: CASSLSGKADTQYF. The CDR3 bases are TGTGCCAGCAGCTTAAGCGGGAAGGCAGATACGCAGTATTTT. This chain uses TRBV7-3 with TRBJ2-3; perhaps TRBD2 as D (6 bases). CDR3 length: 14 residues. Per germline, CDR1 SGHTA and CDR2 FQGTGA. The ends were cut back, 1 base at V and 4 bases at J, with 9 bases in the middle.